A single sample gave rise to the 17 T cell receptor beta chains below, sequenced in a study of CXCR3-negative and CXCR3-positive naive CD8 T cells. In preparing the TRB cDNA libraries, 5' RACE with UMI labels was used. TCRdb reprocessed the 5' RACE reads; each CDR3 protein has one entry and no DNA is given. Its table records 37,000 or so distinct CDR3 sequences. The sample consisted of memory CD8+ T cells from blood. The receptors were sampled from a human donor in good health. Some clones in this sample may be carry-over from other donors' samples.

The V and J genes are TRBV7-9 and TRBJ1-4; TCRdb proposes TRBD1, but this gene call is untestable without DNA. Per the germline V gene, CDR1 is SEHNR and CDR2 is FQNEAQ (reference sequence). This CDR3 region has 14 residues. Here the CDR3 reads CASSPAATGAKLFF.

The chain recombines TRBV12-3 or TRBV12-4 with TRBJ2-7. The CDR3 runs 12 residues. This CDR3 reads CASRGTSYEQYF.

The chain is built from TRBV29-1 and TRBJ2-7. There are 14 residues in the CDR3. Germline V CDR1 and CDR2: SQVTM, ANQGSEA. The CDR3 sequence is CSVVFQASSYEQYF.

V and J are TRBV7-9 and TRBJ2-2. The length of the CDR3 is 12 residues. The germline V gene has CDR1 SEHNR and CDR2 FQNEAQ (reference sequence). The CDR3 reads CASSSRTGELFF.

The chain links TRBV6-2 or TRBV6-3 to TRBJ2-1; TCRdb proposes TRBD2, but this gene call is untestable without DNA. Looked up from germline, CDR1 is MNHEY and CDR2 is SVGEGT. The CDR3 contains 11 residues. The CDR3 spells CASTSGGEQFF.

CDR3 residues: CSVALGEGNEQFF. The V and J genes are TRBV29-1 and TRBJ2-1; without DNA, the TCRdb call of TRBD2 cannot be checked. Germline CDR1 and CDR2: SQVTM and ANQGSEA. The CDR3 extends over 13 amino acids.

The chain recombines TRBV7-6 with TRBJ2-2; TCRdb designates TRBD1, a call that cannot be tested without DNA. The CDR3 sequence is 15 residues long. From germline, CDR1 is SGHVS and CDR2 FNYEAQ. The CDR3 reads CASNHWGGGTGELFF.

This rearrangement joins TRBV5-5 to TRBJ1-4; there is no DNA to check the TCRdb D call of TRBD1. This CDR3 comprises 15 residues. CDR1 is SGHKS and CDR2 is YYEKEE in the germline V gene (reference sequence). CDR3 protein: CASSLSGTVNEKLFF.

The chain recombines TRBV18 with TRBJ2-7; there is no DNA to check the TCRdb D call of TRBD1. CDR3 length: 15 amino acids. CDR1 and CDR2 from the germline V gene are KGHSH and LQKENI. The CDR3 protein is CASSPPDSYSYEQYF.

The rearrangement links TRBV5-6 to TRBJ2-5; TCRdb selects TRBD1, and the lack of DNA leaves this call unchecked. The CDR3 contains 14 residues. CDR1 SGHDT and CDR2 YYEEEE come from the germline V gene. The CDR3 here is CASSLGAGVETQYF.

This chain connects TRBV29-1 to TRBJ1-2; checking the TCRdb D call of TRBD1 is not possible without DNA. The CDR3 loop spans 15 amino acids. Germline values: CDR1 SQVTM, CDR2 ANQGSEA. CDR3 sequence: CSVKIPGFKDYGYTF.

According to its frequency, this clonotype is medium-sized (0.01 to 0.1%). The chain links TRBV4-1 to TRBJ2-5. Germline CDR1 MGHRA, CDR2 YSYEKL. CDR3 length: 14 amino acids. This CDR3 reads CASSLWQIQETQYF.

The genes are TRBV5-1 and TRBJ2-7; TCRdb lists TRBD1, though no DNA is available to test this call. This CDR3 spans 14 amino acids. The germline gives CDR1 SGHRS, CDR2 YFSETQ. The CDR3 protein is CASSLTQGFYEQYF.

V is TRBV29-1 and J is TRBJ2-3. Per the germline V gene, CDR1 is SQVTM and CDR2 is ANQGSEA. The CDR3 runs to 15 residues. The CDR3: CSVEERGRSTDTQYF.

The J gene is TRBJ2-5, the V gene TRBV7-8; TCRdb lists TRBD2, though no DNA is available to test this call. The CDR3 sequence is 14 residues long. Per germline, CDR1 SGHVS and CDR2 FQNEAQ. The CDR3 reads CASSLLAGEETQYF.

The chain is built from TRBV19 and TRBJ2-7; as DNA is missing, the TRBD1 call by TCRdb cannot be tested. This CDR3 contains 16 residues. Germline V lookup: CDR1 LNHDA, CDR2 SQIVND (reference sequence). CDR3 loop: CASSRGQGALTYEQYF. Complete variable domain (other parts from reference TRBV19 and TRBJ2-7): DGGITQSPKYLFRKEGQNVTLSCEQNLNHDAMYWYRQDPGQGLRLIYYSQIVNDFQKGDIAEGYSVSREKKESFPLTVTSAQKNPTAFYLCASSRGQGALTYEQYFGPGTRLTVT.

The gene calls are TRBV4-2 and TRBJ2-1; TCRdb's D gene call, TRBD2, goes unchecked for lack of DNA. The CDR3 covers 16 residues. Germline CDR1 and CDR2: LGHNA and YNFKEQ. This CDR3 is CASSQDGTSGYNEQFF.